These 29 T cell receptor beta chains share one sample of origin, sequenced in a study of shared clonotypes between healthy human individuals. Produced via immunoSEQ multiplex PCR; TCRdb's table is partial and in-frame only. The sample has 2 million or so clones, 90% to 95% seen once. The sequencing input was naive CD4+ T cells sorted from blood. Subset indicated: CD45RA+ positively selected. All receptors come from a man between 18 and 29 years old in good health.

V gene TRBV2 combines with J gene TRBJ2-1; possible D gene TRBD1, 5 bases. Trimming cost V 5 bases and J 0 bases, with 11 bases left between them. In germline, CDR1 is SNHLY, CDR2 FYNNEI. The CDR3 has 15 residues. The CDR3 DNA reads TGTGCCAGCAGTCGCGACAGAAGCTCCTACAATGAGCAGTTCTTC. It translates to CASSRDRSSYNEQFF.

This rearrangement joins TRBV25-1 to TRBJ2-5; D remains ambiguous. Between the trimmed V and J ends, which lost 9 bases and 3 bases, there was a span of 14 bases. The CDR3 loop spans 13 amino acids. CDR1 and CDR2 from the germline V gene are MGHDK and SYGVNS. CDR3 DNA sequence: TGTGCCAGGACCCCGGGTCCCAAAGAGACCCAGTACTTC. This gives the protein CARTPGPKETQYF.

The gene calls are TRBV27 and TRBJ2-3; TRBD2 matches at 8 bases. CDR3 length: 14 residues. Unmatched junction bases numbered 6, after V lost 3 bases and J lost 7 bases. The germline gives CDR1 MNHEY, CDR2 SMNVEV (reference sequence). The CDR3 region has the DNA TGTGCCAGCAGTTTTCGGGAGGGGCATAATACGCAGTATTTT. This gives the protein CASSFREGHNTQYF.

The chain employs TRBV2 and TRBJ2-2, with TRBD2 matching 10 bases. CDR1 and CDR2 (germline): SNHLY, FYNNEI. The trim removed 4 bases at V and 5 bases at J, leaving 4 bases unmatched. This CDR3 has 15 amino acids. This chain's CDR3 is CASSGSGRWTGELFF. CDR3 sequence (DNA): TGTGCCAGCAGTGGTAGCGGGAGGTGGACCGGGGAGCTGTTTTTT.

This sequence joins TRBV25-1 and TRBJ1-2, with unresolved D. Per germline, CDR1 MGHDK and CDR2 SYGVNS. CDR3 length: 15 residues. The germline V and J ends were trimmed by 0 bases and 0 bases, with 8 bases remaining between them. The DNA for the CDR3 is TGTGCCAGCAGTGAATATGGGCTTCCTAACTATGGCTACACCTTC. Protein: CASSEYGLPNYGYTF.

The genes are TRBV10-1 and TRBJ2-7; a possible D gene is TRBD1 (6 bases). The CDR3 consists of 15 residues. Trimming pared 5 bases from V and 0 bases from J, leaving 14 bases between. The V gene's germline CDR1 is WNHNN and CDR2 SYGVQD (reference sequence). The chain's CDR3 is CASSTGQRLSYEQYF. The CDR3 DNA sequence: TGCGCCAGCAGTACCGGACAGAGACTCTCCTACGAGCAGTACTTC.

The CDR3 region is CAWSDIASRVNSPLHF. The CDR3 nucleotides are TGTGCCTGGAGTGACATCGCCAGTAGGGTAAATTCACCCCTCCACTTT. The chain has TRBV30 and TRBJ1-6; D remains ambiguous. V gave up 1 base and J gave up 7 bases, with 17 bases separating them. Germline-derived CDR1 and CDR2 are GTSNPN and SVGIG (reference sequence). The CDR3 runs 16 residues.

This rearrangement joins TRBV4-3 to TRBJ2-2, with D tentatively TRBD1 (5 bases). The CDR3 totals 15 residues. Between the trimmed V and J ends, which lost 4 bases and 4 bases, there was a span of 13 bases. The germline CDR1 and CDR2 sequences are LGHNA and YSLEER. The CDR3 nucleotides are TGCGCCAGCAGCCGGTCTACAGGTTTCACCGGGGAGCTGTTTTTT. It specifies CASSRSTGFTGELFF.

This chain links TRBV5-1 with TRBJ2-7; perhaps TRBD1 as D (6 bases). V lost 5 bases and J 5 bases, leaving 17 bases between the germline ends. The germline V gene has CDR1 SGHRS and CDR2 YFSETQ. The CDR3 consists of 14 residues. The CDR3 sequence: CASRGDISLNEQYF. CDR3 in DNA: TGCGCCAGCAGGGGGGACATTAGTTTAAACGAGCAGTACTTC.

The chain is built from TRBV5-1 and TRBJ1-1, with a weak D call TRBD1 (5 bases). The CDR3 loop spans 15 amino acids. Germline V gene lookup returns CDR1 SGHRS and CDR2 YFSETQ. Trimming left V 1 base short and J 0 bases short, with 10 bases between. The CDR3 sequence is CASSLFGTVNTEAFF. CDR3 nucleotides: TGCGCCAGCAGCTTGTTCGGGACGGTGAACACTGAAGCTTTCTTT.

The V call is TRBV2, the J call TRBJ2-7; D gene unclear. There are 11 residues in the CDR3. Trimming stripped 7 bases from V and 5 bases from J, with 9 bases between. Germline V gives CDR1 SNHLY, CDR2 FYNNEI. For the CDR3, the DNA is TGTGCCAGCAAGAACCCTAACGAGCAGTACTTC. Translation gives CASKNPNEQYF.

The chain recombines TRBV6-1 with TRBJ1-2; D perhaps matches TRBD1 (5 bases). Trimming removed 6 bases at V and 2 bases at J, with 10 bases between. The CDR3 runs 13 residues. Looked up from germline, CDR1 is MNHNS and CDR2 is SASEGT. The CDR3, as DNA: TGTGCCAGCAGCCCCGGACACAACTATGGCTACACCTTC. Protein sequence: CASSPGHNYGYTF.

For the CDR3, the DNA is TGTGCCAGCAGTTTATTTCTTTCGACTAGCGCTCACTCCTACGAGCAGTACTTC. Translating gives CASSLFLSTSAHSYEQYF. The chain employs TRBV27 and TRBJ2-7, with 8 bases fitting TRBD2. The CDR3 loop spans 18 amino acids. J lost 0 bases, V lost 1 base, and 11 bases had no gene match. Looked up from germline, CDR1 is MNHEY and CDR2 is SMNVEV (reference sequence).

The count of this clone is one. The chain uses TRBV2 and TRBJ2-3; 9 nucleotides agree with TRBD1. V lost 6 bases, J lost 6 bases, and 10 bases stayed unmatched. There are 15 residues in the CDR3. CDR1 is SNHLY and CDR2 is FYNNEI in the germline V gene. The CDR3 DNA reads as TGTGCCAGCAGCCCCGGGACAGGGTTTCGGGATACGCAGTATTTT. Translating gives CASSPGTGFRDTQYF. The entire variable domain, with the rest obtained from reference TRBV2 and TRBJ2-3, is as follows: EPEVTQTPSHQVTQMGQEVILRCVPISNHLYFYWYRQILGQKVEFLVSFYNNEISEKSEIFDDQFSVERPDGSNFTLKIRSTKLEDSAMYFCASSPGTGFRDTQYFGPGTRLTVL.

The rearrangement uses TRBV18 and TRBJ2-7; a possible D gene is TRBD1 (5 bases). Germline lookup yields CDR1 KGHSH and CDR2 LQKENI. V was clipped by 2 bases and J by 7 bases, with 15 bases between them. CDR3 length: 14 amino acids. The CDR3 nucleotides are TGTGCCAGCTCACCAGGGGCCGTCGTGCGGGAGCAGTACTTC. It yields the protein CASSPGAVVREQYF.

The V and J genes are TRBV19 and TRBJ1-4; unclear D gene. V was clipped by 5 bases and J by 6 bases, with 16 bases between them. The CDR3 runs to 15 residues. CDR1 LNHDA and CDR2 SQIVND come from the germline V gene (reference sequence). Here the CDR3 DNA reads TGTGCCAGTAGTCCATCGGAACAGAGCTATGAAAAACTGTTTTTT. Its protein is CASSPSEQSYEKLFF.

The rearrangement uses TRBV4-3 and TRBJ1-1, with TRBD1 matching 8 bases. The CDR3 contains 16 residues. Trimming cost V 0 bases and J 10 bases; bases outside gene matches: 13. Germline V lookup: CDR1 LGHNA, CDR2 YSLEER. CDR3 sequence: CASSQDPGQGGIGAFF. CDR3 bases: TGCGCCAGCAGCCAAGACCCAGGACAGGGCGGCATTGGAGCTTTCTTT.

This sequence joins TRBV9 and TRBJ2-7; weak D call: TRBD2 (5 bases). Germline lookup yields CDR1 SGDLS and CDR2 YYNGEE. V shed 0 bases and J shed 6 bases, with 13 bases lying between them. This CDR3 is 14 amino acids long. The CDR3 here is CASSVGLAMSEQYF. CDR3 bases: TGTGCCAGCAGCGTAGGTCTAGCTATGAGCGAGCAGTACTTC.

The table lists this clone with a count of one. The chain recombines TRBV11-2 with TRBJ1-3, with D maybe TRBD1 (5 bases). Germline-derived CDR1 and CDR2 are SGHAT and FQNNGV. V was cut by 5 bases and J by 3 bases, with 17 bases left in between. The CDR3 has 16 residues. The CDR3 spells CASSRVGADGGNTIYF. CDR3 in DNA: TGTGCCAGCAGCCGGGTCGGGGCTGATGGTGGAAACACCATATATTTT.

This clone came up once. The sample carries other DNA sequences with the same CDR3. The rearrangement uses TRBV5-1 and TRBJ2-7; D is unresolved. Looked up from germline, CDR1 is SGHRS and CDR2 is YFSETQ. The CDR3 extends over 13 amino acids. Trimming left V 5 bases short and J 3 bases short, with 12 bases between. The CDR3 loop is CASRTGGGYEQYF. The CDR3 DNA sequence: TGCGCCAGCAGAACCGGTGGTGGCTACGAGCAGTACTTC.

The rearrangement uses TRBV6-1 and TRBJ1-6, with D perhaps TRBD1 (6 bases). The germline V and J ends were trimmed by 8 bases and 5 bases, with 13 bases remaining between them. Germline loops: CDR1 MNHNS, CDR2 SASEGT. The CDR3 consists of 14 residues. The CDR3 DNA reads TGTGCCAGCGGGGCAGGGGACCATAATTCACCCCTCCACTTT. Protein sequence: CASGAGDHNSPLHF.

Regarding this clone: Other DNA sequences in the same sample also yield this CDR3. The CDR3 coding sequence is TGTGCCAGCAGGGGACAGGGAACCGGGGAGCTGTTTTTT. Its protein product is CASRGQGTGELFF. The chain has TRBV6-1 and TRBJ2-2; 9 bases are a match to TRBD1. CDR3 length equals 13 residues. Germline loops: CDR1 MNHNS, CDR2 SASEGT. V dropped 6 bases and J dropped 5; count of bases not matched to a gene: 1.

The chain couples TRBV9 to TRBJ1-4; TRBD1 is a possible D gene (5 bases). V dropped 2 bases and J dropped 8 bases, with 16 bases sitting between them. The CDR3 length is 15 residues. Per germline, CDR1 SGDLS and CDR2 YYNGEE. CDR3 sequence (DNA): TGTGCCAGCAGCGTGGGGGACGGACTATCAGAAAAACTGTTTTTT. This sequence encodes CASSVGDGLSEKLFF.

The chain combines TRBV28 with TRBJ1-5, with 9 bases that match TRBD1. CDR1 is MDHEN, CDR2 SYDVKM, per germline. The CDR3 is 14 residues long. V lost 6 bases, J lost 6 bases, and 6 bases stayed unmatched. This CDR3 reads CASSTGTGSQPQHF. The CDR3 DNA reads as TGTGCCAGCAGCACCGGGACAGGGAGTCAGCCCCAGCATTTT. Filled out from reference TRBV28 and TRBJ1-5, the complete variable domain reads DVKVTQSSRYLVKRTGEKVFLECVQDMDHENMFWYRQDPGLGLRLIYFSYDVKMKEKGDIPEGYSVSREKKERFSLILESASTNQTSMYLCASSTGTGSQPQHFGDGTRLSIL.

The chain has TRBV6-1 and TRBJ1-1; D is unresolved. The CDR3 contains 14 residues. Germline V CDR1 and CDR2: MNHNS, SASEGT. V was cut by 1 base and J by 5 bases, with 11 bases left in between. CDR3 in DNA: TGTGCCAGCAGTGAAGATCCCCCGGGGACTGAAGCTTTCTTT. It yields the protein CASSEDPPGTEAFF.

Comments on this clone: Other DNA variants within this sample encode the same CDR3. The chain employs TRBV5-1 and TRBJ2-1, with TRBD2 identical over 7 bases. J lost 2 bases, V lost 4 bases, and 6 bases had no gene match. This CDR3 has 15 residues. Germline V gene lookup returns CDR1 SGHRS and CDR2 YFSETQ. Here the CDR3 reads CASSPGEGAYNEQFF. Written as DNA, the CDR3 is TGCGCCAGCAGCCCCGGGGAGGGCGCCTACAATGAGCAGTTCTTC.

The V and J genes are TRBV5-1 and TRBJ2-5, with D perhaps matching TRBD1 or TRBD2 (5 bases each). The germline gives CDR1 SGHRS, CDR2 YFSETQ. The CDR3 spans 15 residues. Trimming cost V 3 bases and J 3 bases, with 15 bases left between them. The CDR3 loop reads CASSSVGTREETQYF. The CDR3 nucleotides read TGCGCCAGCAGCTCCGTAGGGACCAGAGAAGAGACCCAGTACTTC.

This clone was counted once. The V and J genes are TRBV4-1 and TRBJ1-3, with D uncertain. Germline V lookup: CDR1 MGHRA, CDR2 YSYEKL. V was clipped by 0 bases and J by 5 bases, with 11 bases between them. The CDR3 is 15 amino acids. The CDR3 nucleotides read TGCGCCAGCAGCCAAGATGATAGGGTCAGAAACACCATATATTTT. Encoded protein: CASSQDDRVRNTIYF.

The chain links TRBV9 to TRBJ1-6; tentative D call: TRBD1 (5 bases). The CDR3 sequence is 16 residues long. Germline V lookup: CDR1 SGDLS, CDR2 YYNGEE. Trimming removed 3 bases at V and 6 bases at J, with 16 bases between. CDR3 nucleotides: TGTGCCAGCAGCGATCCCAGGGAAGGAATTAATTCACCCCTCCACTTT. This sequence encodes CASSDPREGINSPLHF.